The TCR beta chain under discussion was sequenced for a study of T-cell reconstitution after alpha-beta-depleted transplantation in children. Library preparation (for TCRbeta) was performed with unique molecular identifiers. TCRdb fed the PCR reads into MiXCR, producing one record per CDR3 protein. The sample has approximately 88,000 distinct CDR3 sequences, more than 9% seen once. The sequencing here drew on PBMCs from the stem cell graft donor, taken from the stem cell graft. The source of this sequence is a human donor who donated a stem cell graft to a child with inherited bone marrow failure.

CDR3 sequence: CASSWARTSGYEQYF. CDR3 nucleotide sequence: TGTGCCAGCAGCTGGGCGCGGACTAGTGGCTACGAGCAGTACTTC. The chain carries TRBV12-1 and TRBJ2-7; TRBD2 is the table's D call and was not checked against the DNA. TRBV12-1 is an annotated pseudogene. CDR3 length: 15 amino acids.